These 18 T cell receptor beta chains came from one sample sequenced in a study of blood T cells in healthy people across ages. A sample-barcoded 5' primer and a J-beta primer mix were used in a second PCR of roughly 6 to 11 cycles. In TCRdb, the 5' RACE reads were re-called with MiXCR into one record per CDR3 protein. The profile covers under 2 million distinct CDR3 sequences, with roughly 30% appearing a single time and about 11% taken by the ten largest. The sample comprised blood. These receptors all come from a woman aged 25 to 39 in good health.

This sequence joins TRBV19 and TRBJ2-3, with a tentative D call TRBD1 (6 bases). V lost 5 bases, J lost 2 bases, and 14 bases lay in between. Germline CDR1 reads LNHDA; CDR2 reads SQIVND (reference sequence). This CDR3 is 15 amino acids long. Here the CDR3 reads CASSVYRDNTDTQYF. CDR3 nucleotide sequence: TGTGCCAGTAGTGTCTACCGGGACAACACAGATACGCAGTATTTT.

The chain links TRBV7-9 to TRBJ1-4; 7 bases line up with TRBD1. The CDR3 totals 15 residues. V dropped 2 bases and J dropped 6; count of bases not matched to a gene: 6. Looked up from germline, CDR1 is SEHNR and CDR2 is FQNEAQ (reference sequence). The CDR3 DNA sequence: TGTGCCAGCAGCTTAAGGGTCGGGACAGATGAAAAACTGTTTTTT. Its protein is CASSLRVGTDEKLFF.

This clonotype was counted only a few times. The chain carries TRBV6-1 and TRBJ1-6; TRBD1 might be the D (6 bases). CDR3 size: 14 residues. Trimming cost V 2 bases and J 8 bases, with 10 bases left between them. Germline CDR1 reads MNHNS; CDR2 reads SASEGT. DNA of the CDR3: TGTGCCAGCAGTGAAACAGGGTCCTATTCACCCCTCCACTTT. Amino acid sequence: CASSETGSYSPLHF.

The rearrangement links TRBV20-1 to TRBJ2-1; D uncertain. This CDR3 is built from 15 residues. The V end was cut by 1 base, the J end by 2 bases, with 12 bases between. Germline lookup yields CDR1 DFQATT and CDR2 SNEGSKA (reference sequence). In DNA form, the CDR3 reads TGCAGTGCTAGAGTTTACTACAACCCCTACAATGAGCAGTTCTTC. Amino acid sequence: CSARVYYNPYNEQFF.

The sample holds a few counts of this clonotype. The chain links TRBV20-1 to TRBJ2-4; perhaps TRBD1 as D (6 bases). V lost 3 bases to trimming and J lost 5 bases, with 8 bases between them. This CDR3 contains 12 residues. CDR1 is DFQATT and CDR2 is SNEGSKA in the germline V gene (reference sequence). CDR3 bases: TGCAGTGCTAGGGACAGACAAAACATTCAGTACTTC. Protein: CSARDRQNIQYF.

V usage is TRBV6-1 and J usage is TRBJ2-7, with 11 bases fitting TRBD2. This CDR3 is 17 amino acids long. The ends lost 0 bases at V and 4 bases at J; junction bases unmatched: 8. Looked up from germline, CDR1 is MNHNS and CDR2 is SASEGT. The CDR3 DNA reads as TGTGCCAGCAGTGAAGCACATCCGCTAGCGGGAGGTTACGAGCAGTACTTC. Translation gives CASSEAHPLAGGYEQYF.

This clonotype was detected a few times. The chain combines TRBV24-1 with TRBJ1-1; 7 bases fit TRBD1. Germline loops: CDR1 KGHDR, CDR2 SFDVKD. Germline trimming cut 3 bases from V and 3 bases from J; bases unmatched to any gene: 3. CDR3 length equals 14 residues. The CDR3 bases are TGTGCCACCAGTGATCCTACAGGGGACACTGAAGCTTTCTTT. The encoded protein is CATSDPTGDTEAFF.

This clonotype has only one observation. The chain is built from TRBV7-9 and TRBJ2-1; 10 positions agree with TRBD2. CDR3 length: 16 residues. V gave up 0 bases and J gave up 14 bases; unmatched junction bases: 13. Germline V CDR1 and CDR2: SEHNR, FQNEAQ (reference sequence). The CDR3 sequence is CASSLAPSGRSDIEFF. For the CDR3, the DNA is TGTGCCAGCAGCTTAGCGCCTAGCGGGAGAAGTGATATAGAGTTCTTC.

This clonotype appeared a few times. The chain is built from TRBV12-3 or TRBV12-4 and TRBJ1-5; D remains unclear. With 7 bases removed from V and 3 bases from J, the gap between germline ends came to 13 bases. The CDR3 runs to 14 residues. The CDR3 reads CASTVSPNNQPQHF. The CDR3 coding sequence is TGTGCCAGCACGGTCAGCCCTAACAATCAGCCCCAGCATTTT.

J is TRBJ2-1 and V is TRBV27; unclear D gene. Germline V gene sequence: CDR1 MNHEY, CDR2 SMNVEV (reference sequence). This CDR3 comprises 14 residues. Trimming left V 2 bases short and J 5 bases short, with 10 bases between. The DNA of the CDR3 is TGTGCCAGCAGTTTAGGACCCACGCACAATGAGCAGTTCTTC. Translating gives CASSLGPTHNEQFF.

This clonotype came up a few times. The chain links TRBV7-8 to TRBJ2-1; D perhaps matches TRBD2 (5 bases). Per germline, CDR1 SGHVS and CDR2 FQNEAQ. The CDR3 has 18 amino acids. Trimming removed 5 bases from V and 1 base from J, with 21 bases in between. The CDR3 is CASSLTPRAGASYNEQFF. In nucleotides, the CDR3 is TGTGCCAGCAGCCTTACTCCTAGGGCGGGCGCGTCCTACAATGAGCAGTTCTTC.

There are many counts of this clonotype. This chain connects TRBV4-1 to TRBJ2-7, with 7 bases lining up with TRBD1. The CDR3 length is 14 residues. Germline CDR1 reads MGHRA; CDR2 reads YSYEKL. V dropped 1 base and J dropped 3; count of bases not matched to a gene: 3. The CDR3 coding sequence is TGCGCCAGCAGCCAAGTAGGGACAGACTACGAGCAGTACTTC. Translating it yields CASSQVGTDYEQYF.

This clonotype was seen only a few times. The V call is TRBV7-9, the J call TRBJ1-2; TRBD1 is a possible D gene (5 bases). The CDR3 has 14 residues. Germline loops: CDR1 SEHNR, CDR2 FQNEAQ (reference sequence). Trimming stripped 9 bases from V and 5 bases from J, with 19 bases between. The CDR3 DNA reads TGTGCCAGTACCAGGGAGGGTTTGTGGTATGGCTACACCTTC. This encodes CASTREGLWYGYTF.

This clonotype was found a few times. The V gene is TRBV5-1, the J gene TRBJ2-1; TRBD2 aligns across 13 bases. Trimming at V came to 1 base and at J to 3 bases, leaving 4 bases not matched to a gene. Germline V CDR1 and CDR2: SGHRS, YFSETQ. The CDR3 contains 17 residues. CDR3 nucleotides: TGCGCCAGCAGCTTGACGACTAGCGGGGGGATCTACAATGAGCAGTTCTTC. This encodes CASSLTTSGGIYNEQFF.

The CDR3 coding sequence is TGTGCCAGCAGGGGCCAGGCCGTCGGGGAGCAGTACTTC. It encodes CASRGQAVGEQYF. The V and J genes are TRBV6-1 and TRBJ2-7; no definite D call. Germline V gene lookup returns CDR1 MNHNS and CDR2 SASEGT. This CDR3 region has 13 residues. Trimming took off 6 bases at V and 7 bases at J, with 16 bases between the two ends.

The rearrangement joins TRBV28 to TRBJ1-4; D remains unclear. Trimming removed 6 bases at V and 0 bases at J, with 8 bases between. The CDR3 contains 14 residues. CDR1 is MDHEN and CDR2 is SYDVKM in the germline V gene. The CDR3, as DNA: TGTGCCAGCAGGAGTGCAGCAACTAATGAAAAACTGTTTTTT. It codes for CASRSAATNEKLFF.

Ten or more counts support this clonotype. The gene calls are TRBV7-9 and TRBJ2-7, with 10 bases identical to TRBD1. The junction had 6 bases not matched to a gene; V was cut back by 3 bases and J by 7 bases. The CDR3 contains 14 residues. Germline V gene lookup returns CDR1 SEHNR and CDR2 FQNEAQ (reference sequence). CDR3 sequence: CASSFGTGVSEQYF. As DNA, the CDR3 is TGTGCCAGCAGCTTCGGGACAGGGGTTTCAGAGCAGTACTTC.

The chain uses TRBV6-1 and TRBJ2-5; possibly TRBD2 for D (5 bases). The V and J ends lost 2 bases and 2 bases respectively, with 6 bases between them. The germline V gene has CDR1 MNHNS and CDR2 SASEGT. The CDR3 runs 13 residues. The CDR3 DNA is TGTGCCAGCAGTGAAATAGCGCAAGAGACCCAGTACTTC. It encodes CASSEIAQETQYF.